A single sample gave rise to the 6 T cell receptor beta chains below, sequenced in a study of blood T cell repertoires in COVID-19. The repertoire was sequenced with immunoSEQ multiplex PCR; TCRdb's copy has only in-frame clones and lacks some. The sample consists of about 70,000 clones, under 95% of them appearing once. Sequencing was done on a sample of peripheral blood. The receptors stem from a human donor in a cohort sampled during active COVID-19.

The chain carries TRBV28 and TRBJ1-2; D ambiguous. Germline CDR1 and CDR2: MDHEN and SYDVKM. The CDR3 spans 14 residues. Trimming cost V 2 bases and J 4 bases, with 11 bases left between them. The CDR3 DNA reads as TGTGCCAGCAGTTTAGCGGGCCCCGTCTATGGCTACACCTTC. Its translation: CASSLAGPVYGYTF.

This chain links TRBV7-9 with TRBJ2-7; the match to TRBD1 covers 7 bases. Germline loops: CDR1 SEHNR, CDR2 FQNEAQ (reference sequence). The V and J ends lost 5 bases and 2 bases, in that order; junction bases with no gene match: 6. The CDR3 has 14 residues. CDR3 amino acids: CASSPGTATYEQYF. CDR3 bases: TGTGCCAGCAGCCCCGGGACAGCAACCTACGAGCAGTACTTC.

This rearrangement joins TRBV27 to TRBJ1-3; D unresolved. Trimming took 6 bases from V and 4 from J, leaving 10 bases between them. CDR1 MNHEY and CDR2 SMNVEV come from the germline V gene (reference sequence). The CDR3 length is 13 residues. The CDR3: CASRAPAGNTIYF. In nucleotides, the CDR3 is TGTGCCAGCAGGGCTCCAGCGGGAAACACCATATATTTT.

This sequence joins TRBV10-2 and TRBJ1-5; D is perhaps TRBD1 (5 bases). V was pared by 7 bases and J by 2 bases, with 12 bases between. Germline V gives CDR1 WSHSY, CDR2 SAAADI. CDR3 size: 14 residues. CDR3 protein: CASTAGGGNQPQHF. CDR3 nucleotides: TGCGCCAGCACCGCCGGGGGTGGCAATCAGCCCCAGCATTTT.

Turning to this clone: The sample contains more than one DNA sequence encoding this CDR3. The chain employs TRBV6-1 and TRBJ1-4, with 7 bases aligning to TRBD1. V lost 1 base, J lost 5 bases, and 1 base stayed unmatched. The CDR3 spans 14 residues. The germline V gene encodes CDR1 MNHNS and CDR2 SASEGT. The CDR3 is CASSEGQGNEKLFF. The CDR3 coding sequence is TGTGCCAGCAGTGAAGGACAGGGAAATGAAAAACTGTTTTTT.

This chain joins TRBV6-2 or TRBV6-3 and TRBJ1-1; a possible D gene is TRBD1 (5 bases). CDR3 length: 16 amino acids. Trimming took 2 bases from V and 3 from J, leaving 16 bases between them. Per germline, CDR1 MNHEY and CDR2 SVGEGT. CDR3 residues: CASSYEGLKLHTEAFF. CDR3 DNA sequence: TGTGCCAGCAGTTACGAGGGACTAAAACTGCACACTGAAGCTTTCTTT.